These 16 T cell receptor beta chains were sequenced from one sample in a study of long-term antiretroviral therapy in people with HIV. Sequencing relied on immunoSEQ assay v3.0, run at survey level. The repertoire was sequenced with immunoSEQ multiplex PCR; TCRdb's copy has only in-frame clones and lacks some. The profile shows 30,000 to 40,000 clones, approximately 79% of them singletons. The starting material was unsorted PBMCs, obtained 1.5 years after starting antiretroviral therapy. These receptors were collected from a man aged 18 to 35 with HIV.

This clone was picked up one time. The V gene is TRBV5-4, the J gene TRBJ2-5; unclear D gene. CDR3 size: 14 residues. Trimming removed 4 bases at V and 2 bases at J, with 12 bases between. Germline loops: CDR1 SGHNT, CDR2 YYREEE (reference sequence). The CDR3 nucleotides are TGTGCCAGCAGCCGGCGCAGCCCTCAAGAGACCCAGTACTTC. Its protein product is CASSRRSPQETQYF.

The V and J genes are TRBV5-4 and TRBJ2-7; D unresolved. The CDR3 has 13 amino acids. The V gene's germline CDR1 is SGHNT and CDR2 YYREEE (reference sequence). Deletions cut 0 bases from V and 6 bases from J, with 10 bases between. CDR3 sequence: CASSLGLGFEQYF. CDR3 sequence (DNA): TGTGCCAGCAGCTTGGGCCTTGGGTTCGAGCAGTACTTC.

A single count supports this clone. This chain links TRBV25-1 with TRBJ1-4, with 7 bases fitting TRBD1. With 6 bases clipped from V and 8 bases from J, the junction kept 6 bases outside the gene matches. Germline CDR1 MGHDK, CDR2 SYGVNS. The CDR3 runs 13 residues. The CDR3 region is CASRPTGEEKLFF. The CDR3 region has the DNA TGTGCCAGCAGACCTACAGGGGAAGAAAAACTGTTTTTT. Using reference TRBV25-1 and TRBJ1-4 for the parts outside the CDR3, the full variable domain is EADIYQTPRYLVIGTGKKITLECSQTMGHDKMYWYQQDPGMELHLIHYSYGVNSTEKGDLSSESTVSRIRTEHFPLTLESARPSHTSQYLCASRPTGEEKLFFGSGTQLSVL.

J is TRBJ2-3 and V is TRBV7-3, with D perhaps TRBD2 (6 bases). CDR3 size: 16 residues. CDR1 is SGHTA and CDR2 is FQGTGA in the germline V gene. Trimming removed 5 bases from V and 1 base from J, with 16 bases in between. The CDR3 coding sequence is TGTGCCAGCAGCCCCCAAATGAGCGGGCGCACAGATACGCAGTATTTT. This gives the protein CASSPQMSGRTDTQYF.

This clone was recorded only once. This chain uses TRBV5-4 with TRBJ2-7, with D tentatively TRBD1 (5 bases). Germline CDR1 SGHNT, CDR2 YYREEE (reference sequence). Trimming cost V 0 bases and J 1 base, with 8 bases left between them. The CDR3 extends over 14 amino acids. Here the CDR3 reads CASSLEGLSYEQYF. In DNA, the CDR3 is TGTGCCAGCAGCTTGGAGGGGCTGTCCTACGAGCAGTACTTC.

In DNA, the CDR3 is TGTGCCAGCTCACCCCTGGTAACCGGGGAGCTGTTTTTT. Its protein is CASSPLVTGELFF. The chain couples TRBV18 to TRBJ2-2; D not certain. Trimming stripped 3 bases from V and 5 bases from J, with 7 bases between. Per the germline V gene, CDR1 is KGHSH and CDR2 is LQKENI. This CDR3 spans 13 amino acids.

The chain combines TRBV6-5 with TRBJ2-1; D not resolved. Germline V CDR1 and CDR2: MNHEY, SVGAGI. The CDR3 has 13 residues. The V and J ends lost 5 bases and 5 bases respectively, with 10 bases between them. CDR3 protein: CASSLKRDNEQFF. CDR3 bases: TGTGCCAGCAGTCTTAAACGGGACAATGAGCAGTTCTTC.

CDR3 loop: CASSAERGGTDTQYF. In DNA, the CDR3 is TGTGCCAGCAGTGCCGAGAGGGGTGGCACAGATACGCAGTATTTT. The gene calls are TRBV2 and TRBJ2-3; D may be TRBD1 or TRBD2 (5 bases each). This CDR3 contains 15 residues. Germline V gene data show CDR1 as SNHLY and CDR2 as FYNNEI. Trimming removed 4 bases from V and 1 base from J, with 12 bases in between.

The rearrangement joins TRBV6-5 to TRBJ1-1; D gene unclear. There are 14 residues in the CDR3. Germline-derived CDR1 and CDR2 are MNHEY and SVGAGI. V was pared by 2 bases and J by 8 bases, with 15 bases between. In nucleotides, the CDR3 is TGTGCCAGCAGTTACGGGTCCAGGAATCTCGAAGCTTTCTTT. This codes for CASSYGSRNLEAFF.

The gene calls are TRBV12-2 and TRBJ2-7. TRBV12-2 is described as a pseudogene. The CDR3 has 16 residues. The DNA for the CDR3 is TGTGCAAGTCGCTTTAGCCGGGACCCGCATTTCTACGAGCAGTACTTC. This sequence encodes CASRFSRDPHFYEQYF.

The CDR3 here is CASSPRAAKNIQYF. Here the CDR3 DNA reads TGTGCCAGCAGTCCCCGGGCAGCCAAAAACATTCAGTACTTC. J is TRBJ2-4 and V is TRBV6-5; unclear D gene. CDR1 is MNHEY and CDR2 is SVGAGI in the germline V gene. The CDR3 has 14 residues. Trimming left V 5 bases short and J 0 bases short, with 8 bases between.

The chain uses TRBV6-5 and TRBJ2-7; D gene ambiguous. The germline CDR1 and CDR2 sequences are MNHEY and SVGAGI. V shed 6 bases and J shed 4 bases, with 10 bases lying between them. This CDR3 is 12 amino acids long. CDR3 sequence: CASSPDLYEQYF. The CDR3 nucleotides are TGTGCCAGCAGCCCGGACCTTTACGAGCAGTACTTC.

The rearrangement joins TRBV6-6 to TRBJ1-1; TRBD1 agrees at 8 bases. CDR1 MNHNY and CDR2 SVGAGI come from the germline V gene (reference sequence). The trim removed 2 bases at V and 0 bases at J, leaving 5 bases unmatched. The CDR3 spans 16 residues. The CDR3 protein is CASSYTQDRVNTEAFF. CDR3 coding DNA: TGTGCCAGCAGTTACACCCAGGACAGGGTGAACACTGAAGCTTTCTTT.

This clone was detected a few times. The chain uses TRBV10-3 and TRBJ2-7, with 10 bases that match TRBD2. Germline CDR1 is ENHRY and CDR2 is SYGVKD. Losses at the gene ends were 6 bases for V and 6 bases for J; bases not matched to a gene: 8. The CDR3 consists of 14 residues. The CDR3 DNA follows: TGTGCCATCAGCGTAGCGGGAGGTTCGGGCGAGCAGTACTTC. Protein: CAISVAGGSGEQYF.

J is TRBJ1-3 and V is TRBV18, with D unresolved. The CDR3 covers 16 residues. Trimming stripped 3 bases from V and 0 bases from J, with 12 bases between. Germline V gene data show CDR1 as KGHSH and CDR2 as LQKENI. The CDR3 DNA reads as TGTGCCAGCTCACCCTCTACAGCACTCTCTGGAAACACCATATATTTT. Its protein is CASSPSTALSGNTIYF.

V and J are TRBV4-1 and TRBJ2-7, with a tentative D call TRBD2 (6 bases). V was clipped by 4 bases and J by 6 bases, with 19 bases between them. Germline CDR1 reads MGHRA; CDR2 reads YSYEKL. The length of the CDR3 is 15 residues. The CDR3 is CASSLTLEGKGEQYF. The DNA for the CDR3 is TGCGCCAGCAGCCTTACGTTGGAGGGCAAAGGCGAGCAGTACTTC.